This T cell receptor (beta chain) was sequenced during a study of spatial heterogeneity in lung cancer. The CDR3 is made up of 14 amino acids. In germline, CDR1 is SGHNT, CDR2 YYREEE (reference sequence). V was trimmed by 2 bases and J by 9 bases, leaving 15 bases between them. General study findings and limits: Higher tumor mutation counts went along with higher counts of expanded intratumoral alpha and beta TCRs.

Using its own MiXCR run on the 5' RACE reads, TCRdb lists one record per CDR3 protein. The sample holds around 100,000 distinct CDR3 sequences, 4.4% seen once. Time point of the sample: sample taken at primary tumor resection. This clonotype was detected many times. Its antigen is unidentified. The specimen was lung tumor tissue, collected at surgery. The source is a male donor with early-stage non-small cell lung cancer. The V and J genes are TRBV5-4 and TRBJ2-1; D is undetermined. CDR3 nucleotide sequence: TGTGCCAGCAGCTTTGCGGCCTTTGAGACTGAGCAGTTCTTC. Translated: CASSFAAFETEQFF.